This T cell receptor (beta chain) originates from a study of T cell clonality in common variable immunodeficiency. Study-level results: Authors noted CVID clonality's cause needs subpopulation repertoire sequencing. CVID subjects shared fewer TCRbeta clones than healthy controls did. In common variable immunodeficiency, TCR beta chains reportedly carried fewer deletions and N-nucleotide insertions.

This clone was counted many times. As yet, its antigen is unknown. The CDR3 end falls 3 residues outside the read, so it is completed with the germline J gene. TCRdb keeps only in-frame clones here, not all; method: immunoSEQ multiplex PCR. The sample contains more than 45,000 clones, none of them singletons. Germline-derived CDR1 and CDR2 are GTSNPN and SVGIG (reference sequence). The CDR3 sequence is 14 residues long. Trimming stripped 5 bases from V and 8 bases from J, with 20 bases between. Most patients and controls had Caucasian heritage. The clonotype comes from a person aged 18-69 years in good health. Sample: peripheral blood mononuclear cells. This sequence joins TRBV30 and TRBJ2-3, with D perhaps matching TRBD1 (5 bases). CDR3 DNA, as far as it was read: TGTGCCTGGGCCCGAGAAACGGCTAGGGGTACG. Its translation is CAWARETARGT. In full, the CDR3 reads CAWARETARGTQYF.